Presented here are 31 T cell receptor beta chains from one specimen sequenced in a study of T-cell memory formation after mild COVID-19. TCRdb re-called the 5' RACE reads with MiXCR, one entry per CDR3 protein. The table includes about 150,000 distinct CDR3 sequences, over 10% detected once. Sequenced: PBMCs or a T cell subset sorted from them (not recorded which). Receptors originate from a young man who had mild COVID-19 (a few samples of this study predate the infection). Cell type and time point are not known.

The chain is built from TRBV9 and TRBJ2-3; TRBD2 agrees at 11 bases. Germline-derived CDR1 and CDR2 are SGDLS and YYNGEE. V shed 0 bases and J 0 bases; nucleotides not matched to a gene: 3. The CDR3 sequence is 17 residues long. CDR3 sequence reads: CASSVGLAGSSTDTQYF. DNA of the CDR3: TGTGCCAGCAGCGTAGGACTAGCGGGGTCTAGCACAGATACGCAGTATTTT.

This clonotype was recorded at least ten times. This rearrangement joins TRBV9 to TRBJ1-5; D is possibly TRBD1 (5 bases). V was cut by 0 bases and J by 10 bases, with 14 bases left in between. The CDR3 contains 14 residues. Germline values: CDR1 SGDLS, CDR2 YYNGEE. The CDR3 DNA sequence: TGTGCCAGCAGCGTAGAGGGTCAGGGCGAACCCCAGCATTTT. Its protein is CASSVEGQGEPQHF.

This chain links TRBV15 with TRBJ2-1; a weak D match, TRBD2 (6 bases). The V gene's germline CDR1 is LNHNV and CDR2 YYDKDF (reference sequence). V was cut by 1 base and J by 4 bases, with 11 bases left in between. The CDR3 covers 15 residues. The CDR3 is CATSRGRDSYNEQFF. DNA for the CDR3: TGTGCCACCAGCAGAGGAAGGGACTCTTACAATGAGCAGTTCTTC.

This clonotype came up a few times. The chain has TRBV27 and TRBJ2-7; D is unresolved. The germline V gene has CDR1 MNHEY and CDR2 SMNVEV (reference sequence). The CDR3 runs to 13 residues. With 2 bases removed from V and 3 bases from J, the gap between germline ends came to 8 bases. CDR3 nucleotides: TGTGCCAGCAGTTTACGGCCGAACTACGAGCAGTACTTC. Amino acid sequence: CASSLRPNYEQYF.

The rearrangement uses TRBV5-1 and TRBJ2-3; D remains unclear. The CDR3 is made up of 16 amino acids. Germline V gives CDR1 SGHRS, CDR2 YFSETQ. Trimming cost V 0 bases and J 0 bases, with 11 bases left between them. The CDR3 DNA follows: TGCGCCAGCAGCTTGGTGCGGAGCGCTAGCACAGATACGCAGTATTTT. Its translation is CASSLVRSASTDTQYF.

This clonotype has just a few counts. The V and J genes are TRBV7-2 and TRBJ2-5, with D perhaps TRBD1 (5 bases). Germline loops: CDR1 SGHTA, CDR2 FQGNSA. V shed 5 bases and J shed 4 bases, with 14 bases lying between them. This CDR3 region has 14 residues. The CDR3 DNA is TGTGCCAGCAGCGTAGGGGCTGGCGTAGAGACCCAGTACTTC. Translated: CASSVGAGVETQYF.

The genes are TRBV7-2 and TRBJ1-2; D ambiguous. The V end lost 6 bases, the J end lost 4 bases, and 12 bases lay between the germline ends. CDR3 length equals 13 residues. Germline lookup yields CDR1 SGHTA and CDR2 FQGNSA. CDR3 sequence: CASSTAGIYGYTF. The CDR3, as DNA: TGTGCCAGCAGTACGGCGGGGATCTATGGCTACACCTTC.

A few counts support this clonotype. The CDR3 nucleotides read TGTGCCAGCAGCCAAGGCGGCCCTGGATCTGGTACGCAGTATTTT. Amino acids: CASSQGGPGSGTQYF. This rearrangement joins TRBV3-1 to TRBJ2-3; D remains unclear. Trimming stripped 1 base from V and 8 bases from J, with 16 bases between. CDR3 size: 15 residues. Germline V CDR1 and CDR2: LGHDT, YNNKEL (reference sequence).

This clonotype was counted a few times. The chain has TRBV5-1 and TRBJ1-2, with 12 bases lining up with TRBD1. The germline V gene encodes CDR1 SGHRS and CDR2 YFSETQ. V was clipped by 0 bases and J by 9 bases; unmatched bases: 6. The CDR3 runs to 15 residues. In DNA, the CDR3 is TGCGCCAGCAGCTTGGGGGACAGGGGGCCAGTGAGCTACACCTTC. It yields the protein CASSLGDRGPVSYTF. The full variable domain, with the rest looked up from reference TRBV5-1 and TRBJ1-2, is KAGVTQTPRYLIKTRGQQVTLSCSPISGHRSVSWYQQTPGQGLQFLFEYFSETQRNKGNFPGRFSGRQFSNSRSEMNVSTLELGDSALYLCASSLGDRGPVSYTFGSGTRLTVV.

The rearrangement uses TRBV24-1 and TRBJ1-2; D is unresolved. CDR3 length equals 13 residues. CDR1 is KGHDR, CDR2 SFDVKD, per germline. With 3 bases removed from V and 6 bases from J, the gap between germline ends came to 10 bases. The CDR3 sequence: CATSDAYSDGYTF. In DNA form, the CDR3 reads TGTGCCACCAGTGATGCCTACTCGGATGGCTACACCTTC.

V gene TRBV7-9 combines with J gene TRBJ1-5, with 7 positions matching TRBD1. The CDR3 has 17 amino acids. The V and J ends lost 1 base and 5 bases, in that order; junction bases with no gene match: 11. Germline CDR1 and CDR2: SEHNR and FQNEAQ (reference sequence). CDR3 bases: TGTGCCAGCAGCTTAGGGTCCCTTACAGGGGTGGATCAGCCCCAGCATTTT. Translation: CASSLGSLTGVDQPQHF.

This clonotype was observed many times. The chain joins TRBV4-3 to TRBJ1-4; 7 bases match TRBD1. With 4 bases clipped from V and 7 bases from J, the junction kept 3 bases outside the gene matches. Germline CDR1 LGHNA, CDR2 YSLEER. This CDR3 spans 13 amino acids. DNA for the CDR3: TGCGCCAGCAGCCGAGACAGGGTTGAAAAACTGTTTTTT. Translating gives CASSRDRVEKLFF.

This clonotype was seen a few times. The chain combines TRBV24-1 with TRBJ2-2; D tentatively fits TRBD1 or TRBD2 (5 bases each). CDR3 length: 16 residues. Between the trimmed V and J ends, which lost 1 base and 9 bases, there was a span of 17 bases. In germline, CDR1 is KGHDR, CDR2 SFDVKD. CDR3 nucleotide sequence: TGTGCCACCAGTGATTTCTCGGGGCCCACTCCCCGGGAGCTGTTTTTT. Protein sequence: CATSDFSGPTPRELFF.

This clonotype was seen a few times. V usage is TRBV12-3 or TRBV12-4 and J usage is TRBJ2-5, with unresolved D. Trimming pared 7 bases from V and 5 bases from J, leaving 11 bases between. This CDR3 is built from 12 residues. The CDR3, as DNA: TGTGCCAGCACAACCCTCCTGGAGACCCAGTACTTC. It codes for CASTTLLETQYF.

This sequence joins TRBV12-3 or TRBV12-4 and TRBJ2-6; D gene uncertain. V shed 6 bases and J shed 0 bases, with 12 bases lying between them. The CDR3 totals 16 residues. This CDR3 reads CASSTALSSGANVLTF. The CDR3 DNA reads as TGTGCCAGCAGCACAGCGTTGAGCTCTGGGGCCAACGTCCTGACTTTC.

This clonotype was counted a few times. CDR3 amino acids: CASSSTDLAGVTDTQYF. CDR3 DNA sequence: TGTGCCAGCAGTTCCACCGATCTAGCGGGGGTAACAGATACGCAGTATTTT. The J gene is TRBJ2-3, the V gene TRBV12-3 or TRBV12-4; TRBD2 matches 10 bases. The CDR3 is 17 amino acids. The V gene end was trimmed by 4 bases and the J gene end by 3 bases; junction bases not matched to a gene: 10.

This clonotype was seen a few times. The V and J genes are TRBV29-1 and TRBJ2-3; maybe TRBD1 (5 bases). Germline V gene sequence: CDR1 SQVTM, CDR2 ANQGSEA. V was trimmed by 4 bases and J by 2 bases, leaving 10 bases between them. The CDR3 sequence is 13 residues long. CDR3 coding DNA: TGCAGCGTTGGTCACAGGCTCACAGATACGCAGTATTTT. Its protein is CSVGHRLTDTQYF.

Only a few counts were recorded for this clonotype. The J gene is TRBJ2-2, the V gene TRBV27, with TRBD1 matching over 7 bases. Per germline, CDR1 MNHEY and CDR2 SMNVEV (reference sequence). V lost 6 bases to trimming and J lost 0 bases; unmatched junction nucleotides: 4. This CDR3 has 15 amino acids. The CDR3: CASRPQGANTGELFF. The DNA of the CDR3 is TGTGCCAGCAGACCGCAGGGGGCGAACACCGGGGAGCTGTTTTTT.

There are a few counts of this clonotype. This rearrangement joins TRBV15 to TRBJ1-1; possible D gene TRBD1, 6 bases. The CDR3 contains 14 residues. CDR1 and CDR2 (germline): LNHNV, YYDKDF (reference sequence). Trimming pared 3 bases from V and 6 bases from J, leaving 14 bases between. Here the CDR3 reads CATSRGHRGAEAFF. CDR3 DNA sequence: TGTGCCACCAGCAGGGGACACCGGGGGGCTGAAGCTTTCTTT.

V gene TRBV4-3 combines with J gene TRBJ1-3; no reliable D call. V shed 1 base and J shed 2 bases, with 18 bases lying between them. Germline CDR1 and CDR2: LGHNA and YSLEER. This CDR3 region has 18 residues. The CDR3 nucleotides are TGCGCCAGCAGCCAAGGGTCCCAGGCCGCCCTCGCTGGAAACACCATATATTTT. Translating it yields CASSQGSQAALAGNTIYF.

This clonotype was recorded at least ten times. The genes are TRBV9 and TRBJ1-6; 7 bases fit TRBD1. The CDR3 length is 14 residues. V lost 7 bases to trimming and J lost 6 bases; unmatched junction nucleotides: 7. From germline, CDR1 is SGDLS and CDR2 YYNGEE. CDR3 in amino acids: CASGKGGSNSPLHF. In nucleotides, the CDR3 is TGTGCCAGCGGAAAAGGGGGCAGTAATTCACCCCTCCACTTT. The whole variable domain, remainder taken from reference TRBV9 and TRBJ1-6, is DSGVTQTPKHLITATGQRVTLRCSPRSGDLSVYWYQQSLDQGLQFLIQYYNGEERAKGNILERFSAQQFPDLHSELNLSSLELGDSALYFCASGKGGSNSPLHFGNGTRLTVT.

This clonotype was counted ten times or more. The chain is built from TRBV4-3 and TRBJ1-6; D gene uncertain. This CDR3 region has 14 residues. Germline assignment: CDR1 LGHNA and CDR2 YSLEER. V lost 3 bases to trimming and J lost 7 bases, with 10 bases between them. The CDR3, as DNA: TGCGCCAGCAGCCATGGACGGGCAAATTCACCCCTCCACTTT. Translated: CASSHGRANSPLHF.

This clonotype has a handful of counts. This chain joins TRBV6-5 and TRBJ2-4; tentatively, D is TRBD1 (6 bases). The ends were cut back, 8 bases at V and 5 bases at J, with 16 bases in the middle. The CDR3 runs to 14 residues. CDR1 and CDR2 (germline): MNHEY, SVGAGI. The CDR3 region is CASSDSGHQNIQYF. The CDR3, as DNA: TGTGCCAGCTCTGATTCGGGACACCAAAACATTCAGTACTTC.

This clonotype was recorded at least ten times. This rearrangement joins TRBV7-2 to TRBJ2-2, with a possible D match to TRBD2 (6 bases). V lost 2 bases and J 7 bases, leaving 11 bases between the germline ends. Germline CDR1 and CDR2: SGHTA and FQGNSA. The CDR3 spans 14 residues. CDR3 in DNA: TGTGCCAGCAGCTTAACCGGGGGTGACGGGGAGCTGTTTTTT. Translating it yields CASSLTGGDGELFF.

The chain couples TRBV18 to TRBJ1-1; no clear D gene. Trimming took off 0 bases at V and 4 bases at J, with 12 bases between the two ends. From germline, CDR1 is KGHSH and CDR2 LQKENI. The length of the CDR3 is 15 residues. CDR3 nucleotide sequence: TGTGCCAGCTCACCACCGAACCTGATGAGCACTGAAGCTTTCTTT. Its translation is CASSPPNLMSTEAFF. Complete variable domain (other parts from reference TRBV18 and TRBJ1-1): NAGVMQNPRHLVRRRGQEARLRCSPMKGHSHVYWYRQLPEEGLKFMVYLQKENIIDESGMPKERFSAEFPKEGPSILRIQQVVRGDSAAYFCASSPPNLMSTEAFFGQGTRLTVV.

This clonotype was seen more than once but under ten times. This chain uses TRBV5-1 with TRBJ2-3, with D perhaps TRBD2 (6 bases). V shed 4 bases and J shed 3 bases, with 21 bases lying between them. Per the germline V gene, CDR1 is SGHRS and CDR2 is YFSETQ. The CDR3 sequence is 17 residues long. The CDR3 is CASSGPSKAGRTDTQYF. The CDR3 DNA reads TGCGCCAGCAGCGGCCCGTCAAAGGCAGGGAGGACAGATACGCAGTATTTT.

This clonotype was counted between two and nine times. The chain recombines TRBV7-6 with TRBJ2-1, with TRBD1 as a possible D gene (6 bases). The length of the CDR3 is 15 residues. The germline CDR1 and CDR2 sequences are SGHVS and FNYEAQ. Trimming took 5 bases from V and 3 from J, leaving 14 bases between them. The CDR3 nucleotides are TGTGCCAGCAGCCCAATCAGGGGAGACTACAATGAGCAGTTCTTC. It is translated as CASSPIRGDYNEQFF.

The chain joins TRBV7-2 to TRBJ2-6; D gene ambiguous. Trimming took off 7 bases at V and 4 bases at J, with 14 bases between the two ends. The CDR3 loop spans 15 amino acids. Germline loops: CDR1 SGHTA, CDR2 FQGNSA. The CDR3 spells CASTPLASGANVLTF. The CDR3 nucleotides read TGTGCCAGCACCCCTTTGGCCTCCGGGGCCAACGTCCTGACTTTC. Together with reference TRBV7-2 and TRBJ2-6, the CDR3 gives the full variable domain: GAGVSQSPSNKVTEKGKDVELRCDPISGHTALYWYRQSLGQGLEFLIYFQGNSAPDKSGLPSDRFSAERTGGSVSTLTIQRTQQEDSAVYLCASTPLASGANVLTFGAGSRLTVL.

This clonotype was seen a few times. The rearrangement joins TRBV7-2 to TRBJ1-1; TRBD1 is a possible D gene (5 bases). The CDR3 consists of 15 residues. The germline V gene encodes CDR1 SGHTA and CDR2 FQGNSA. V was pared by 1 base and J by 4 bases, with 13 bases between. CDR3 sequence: CASSLEGPRPTEAFF. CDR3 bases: TGTGCCAGCAGCTTAGAGGGACCCCGCCCCACTGAAGCTTTCTTT.

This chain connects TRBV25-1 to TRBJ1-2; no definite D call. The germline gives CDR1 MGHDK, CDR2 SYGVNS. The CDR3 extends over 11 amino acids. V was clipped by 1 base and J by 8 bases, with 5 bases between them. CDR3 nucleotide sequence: TGTGCCAGCAGTGAATTCTGGGGCTACACCTTC. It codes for CASSEFWGYTF.

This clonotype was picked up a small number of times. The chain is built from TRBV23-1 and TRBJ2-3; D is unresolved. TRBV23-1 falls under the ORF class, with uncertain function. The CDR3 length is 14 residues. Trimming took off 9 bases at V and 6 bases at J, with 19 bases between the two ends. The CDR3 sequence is CASRQPLQRDTQYF. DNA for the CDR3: TGCGCCAGTAGACAACCGCTCCAACGGGATACGCAGTATTTT.